The clone carrying this T cell receptor (beta chain) was found a few times. The sample comes from a study of T cells in Graves' hyperthyroidism and ophthalmopathy. Germline CDR1 MNHNS, CDR2 SASEGT. The V and J ends lost 3 bases and 0 bases respectively, with 12 bases between them. The CDR3 totals 16 residues. Amplified TCR beta CDR3 regions came from RNA transcripts. During a first-round RT-PCR of the TCR CDR3, the HTBI primer set was used. TCRdb ran MiXCR on the multiplex PCR reads and lists one entry per CDR3 protein. The sample holds 200,000 or so distinct CDR3 sequences, roughly a sixth seen once. This chain links TRBV6-1 with TRBJ2-4; D may match TRBD1 or TRBD2 (5 bases each). This TCR came from a woman in her 50s with Graves' hyperthyroidism. Sequencing was done on a sample of blood. The CDR3 is CASSDIWDLAKNIQYF. The CDR3 DNA sequence: TGTGCCAGCAGTGATATTTGGGACCTAGCCAAAAACATTCAGTACTTC.